This is a list of T cell receptor beta chains from one sample in a study of post-analysis software for immune sequencing data. Using its own MiXCR run on the PCR reads, TCRdb lists one record per CDR3 protein. The sample holds roughly 700,000 distinct CDR3 sequences; 25% to 30% are singletons and the top ten take more than 0.55%. Sequencing was carried out using blood. The receptors originated from a girl aged 5-17 years with multiple sclerosis. Both conserved end residues are part of each CDR3.

V gene: TRBV10-3
J gene: TRBJ2-3
CDR3 protein: CAIRGQGVSTDTQYF

V gene: TRBV25-1
J gene: TRBJ1-6
CDR3 protein: CASSPTGLSSYNSPLHF

V gene: TRBV7-9
J gene: TRBJ2-3
CDR3 protein: CASSFPARGAQADTQYF

V gene: TRBV6-5
J gene: TRBJ1-5
CDR3 protein: CASSYTPDGTGEGQPQHF

V gene: TRBV29-1
J gene: TRBJ2-2
CDR3 protein: CSYKRGQGSIFYLTNTGELFF

V gene: TRBV20-1
J gene: TRBJ1-5
CDR3 protein: CSAPGTGGSQPQHF

V gene: TRBV6-5
J gene: TRBJ2-5
CDR3 protein: CASSRRREGETQYF

V gene: TRBV28
J gene: NA
CDR3 protein: CTSSKADRETQYF

V gene: TRBV29-1
J gene: TRBJ1-1
CDR3 protein: CSVDPGRNTEAFF

V gene: TRBV20-1
J gene: TRBJ2-7
CDR3 protein: CSAPTRGGGSSYEQYF

V gene: TRBV5-6
J gene: TRBJ2-6
CDR3 protein: CASSPLWSGANVLTF

V gene: TRBV29-1
J gene: NA
CDR3 protein: CSVGGVGFQETQFF

V gene: TRBV7-7
J gene: TRBJ2-7
CDR3 protein: CASSLRPGKDEQYF

V gene: TRBV5-1
J gene: TRBJ2-5
CDR3 protein: CASSGPDGETQYF

V gene: TRBV4-3
J gene: TRBJ2-4
CDR3 protein: CASSQDGTGTALAKNIQYF

V gene: TRBV28
J gene: TRBJ2-7
CDR3 protein: CASSPPGQGAQWREAQYF

V gene: TRBV7-9
J gene: TRBJ2-6
CDR3 protein: CASSLLPVSGANVRTF

V gene: TRBV6-6
J gene: TRBJ2-5
CDR3 protein: CASTPLGRAKETQYF

V gene: TRBV3-1
J gene: TRBJ2-6
CDR3 protein: CASSRRKLQGSGANVLTF

V gene: TRBV7-9
J gene: TRBJ2-5
CDR3 protein: CASSRGLAGATKQYF

V gene: TRBV5-1
J gene: TRBJ1-1
CDR3 protein: CASTASGGLGEAFF

V gene: TRBV6-5
J gene: TRBJ2-6
CDR3 protein: CASSYKEPGANVLTF

V gene: TRBV5-1
J gene: TRBJ2-5
CDR3 protein: CASSTGLADPQETQYF

V gene: TRBV6-2/TRBV6-3
J gene: TRBJ2-5
CDR3 protein: CASDTSGTPGETQYF

V gene: TRBV20-1
J gene: TRBJ2-7
CDR3 protein: CSARGRTFSYEQYF

V gene: TRBV28
J gene: TRBJ2-7
CDR3 protein: CASSSPLRSSSSYEQYF

V gene: TRBV10-3
J gene: TRBJ1-6
CDR3 protein: CAIRREEDNSPLHF